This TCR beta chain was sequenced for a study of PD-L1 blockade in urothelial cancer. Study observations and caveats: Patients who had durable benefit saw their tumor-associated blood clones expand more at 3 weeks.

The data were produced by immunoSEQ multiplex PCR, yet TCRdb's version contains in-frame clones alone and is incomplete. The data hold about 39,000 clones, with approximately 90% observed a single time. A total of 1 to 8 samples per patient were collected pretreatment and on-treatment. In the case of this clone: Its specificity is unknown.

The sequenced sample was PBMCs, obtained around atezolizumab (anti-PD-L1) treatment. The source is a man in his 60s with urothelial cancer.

The CDR3 loop reads CASSFSSGSFTYEQYF. For the CDR3, the DNA is TGCGCCAGCAGCTTTTCTAGCGGGAGCTTCACCTACGAGCAGTACTTC. V usage is TRBV5-1 and J usage is TRBJ2-7; TRBD2 matches 10 bases. Unmatched junction bases numbered 7, after V lost 2 bases and J lost 2 bases. Germline V gene sequence: CDR1 SGHRS, CDR2 YFSETQ. This CDR3 has 16 amino acids.